This is a list of T cell receptor beta chains from one sample in a study of control samples from healthy donors and cancer patients. Sequencing used immunoSEQ multiplex PCR; TCRdb keeps in-frame clones, though not all of them. The table has tens of thousands of clones, approximately 89% seen once; the top ten hold about 0.99%. Sample: PBMCs. The source of these receptors is a young man with colorectal cancer. Each CDR3 is given with its conserved first and last residue. The D gene is left open where the match is weak. Not every row has a clone size; where given, it reads once, few, many or a size class.

d_call: -
clone_size: -
v_call: TRBV29-1
j_call: TRBJ1-1
cdr3_aa: CSVERQGRTEAFF
cdr3_nt: TGCAGCGTTGAACGCCAGGGTAGGACTGAAGCTTTCTTT

d_call: -
clone_size: -
v_call: TRBV7-2
j_call: TRBJ1-6
cdr3_aa: CASSLERASSYNSPLHF
cdr3_nt: TGTGCCAGCAGCTTAGAAAGGGCTAGCTCCTATAATTCACCCCTCCACTTT

d_call: TRBD2
clone_size: -
v_call: TRBV5-1
j_call: TRBJ2-4
cdr3_aa: CASSFGRGGDIQYF
cdr3_nt: TGCGCCAGCAGCTTTGGGCGGGGAGGGGACATTCAGTACTTC

d_call: TRBD1
clone_size: -
v_call: TRBV12-3/TRBV12-4
j_call: TRBJ1-2
cdr3_aa: CASSYGTGYGYTF
cdr3_nt: TGTGCCAGCAGTTACGGGACAGGCTATGGCTACACCTTC

d_call: TRBD2
clone_size: -
v_call: TRBV27
j_call: TRBJ2-3
cdr3_aa: CASSFLFGSGGPTDTQYF
cdr3_nt: TGTGCCAGCAGTTTCCTTTTCGGTAGCGGGGGCCCCACAGATACGCAGTATTTT

d_call: -
clone_size: -
v_call: TRBV5-4
j_call: TRBJ2-1
cdr3_aa: CASSLPPPRSNEQFF
cdr3_nt: TGTGCCAGCAGCTTGCCCCCTCCTAGGTCCAATGAGCAGTTCTTC

d_call: -
clone_size: -
v_call: TRBV4-1
j_call: TRBJ2-1
cdr3_aa: CASSQGTNEQFF
cdr3_nt: TGCGCCAGCAGCCAAGGGACGAATGAGCAGTTCTTC

d_call: TRBD1
clone_size: -
v_call: TRBV5-1
j_call: TRBJ1-2
cdr3_aa: CASSLGAGGAYGYTF
cdr3_nt: TGCGCCAGCAGCTTGGGAGCAGGGGGCGCTTATGGCTACACCTTC

d_call: TRBD1
clone_size: -
v_call: TRBV5-6
j_call: TRBJ1-2
cdr3_aa: CASSRTGDGYTF
cdr3_nt: TGTGCCAGCAGCCGGACAGGGGATGGCTACACCTTC

d_call: -
clone_size: -
v_call: TRBV18
j_call: TRBJ2-1
cdr3_aa: CASSPPGSSYNEQFF
cdr3_nt: TGTGCCAGCTCACCACCAGGGAGCTCCTACAATGAGCAGTTCTTC

d_call: TRBD2
clone_size: -
v_call: TRBV5-4
j_call: TRBJ2-1
cdr3_aa: CASSWAGGQRNEQFF
cdr3_nt: TGTGCCAGCAGCTGGGCGGGGGGGCAGAGGAATGAGCAGTTCTTC

d_call: TRBD1
clone_size: -
v_call: TRBV29-1
j_call: TRBJ2-7
cdr3_aa: CSATRDRRSYEQYF
cdr3_nt: TGCAGCGCCACCCGGGACAGGCGCTCCTACGAGCAGTACTTC

d_call: -
clone_size: -
v_call: TRBV10-2
j_call: TRBJ1-5
cdr3_aa: CASSESRSSNQPQHF
cdr3_nt: TGCGCCAGCAGTGAGTCAAGGAGTAGCAATCAGCCCCAGCATTTT

d_call: -
clone_size: -
v_call: TRBV20-1
j_call: TRBJ1-5
cdr3_aa: CSASSPPNQPQHF
cdr3_nt: TGCAGTGCTAGTAGCCCCCCAAATCAGCCCCAGCATTTT

d_call: -
clone_size: -
v_call: TRBV30
j_call: TRBJ1-4
cdr3_aa: CAWSWDPNEKLFF
cdr3_nt: TGTGCCTGGAGCTGGGACCCAAATGAAAAACTGTTTTTT

d_call: TRBD2
clone_size: -
v_call: TRBV9
j_call: TRBJ2-1
cdr3_aa: CASSVGGGGNSYNEQFF
cdr3_nt: TGTGCCAGCAGCGTAGGAGGCGGGGGGAACTCCTACAATGAGCAGTTCTTC

d_call: -
clone_size: -
v_call: TRBV30
j_call: TRBJ2-2
cdr3_aa: CAWSRAGVGTGELFF
cdr3_nt: TGTGCCTGGAGTAGGGCCGGCGTAGGAACCGGGGAGCTGTTTTTT

d_call: TRBD2
clone_size: -
v_call: TRBV24-1
j_call: TRBJ2-1
cdr3_aa: CATSDSFSGGASNEQFF
cdr3_nt: TGTGCCACCAGTGATTCCTTTAGCGGGGGGGCGAGCAATGAGCAGTTCTTC

d_call: -
clone_size: -
v_call: TRBV18
j_call: TRBJ1-4
cdr3_aa: CASSPRAGAEKLFF
cdr3_nt: TGTGCCAGCTCACCACGGGCCGGGGCTGAAAAACTGTTTTTT

d_call: -
clone_size: -
v_call: TRBV7-2
j_call: TRBJ2-6
cdr3_aa: CASSLWGSGANVLTF
cdr3_nt: TGTGCCAGCAGCTTATGGGGCTCTGGGGCCAACGTCCTGACTTTC

d_call: -
clone_size: -
v_call: TRBV7-2
j_call: TRBJ1-5
cdr3_aa: CASSYPRGGGRSQPQHF
cdr3_nt: TGTGCCAGCAGCTACCCCCGGGGGGGAGGCCGGAGTCAGCCCCAGCATTTT

d_call: -
clone_size: -
v_call: TRBV4-2
j_call: TRBJ1-4
cdr3_aa: CASSQDLRGHPNEKLFF
cdr3_nt: TGTGCCAGCAGCCAAGACCTTCGGGGACACCCTAATGAAAAACTGTTTTTT

d_call: -
clone_size: -
v_call: TRBV7-9
j_call: TRBJ1-2
cdr3_aa: CASSLKEGAGSYGYTF
cdr3_nt: TGTGCCAGCAGCCTAAAGGAGGGAGCAGGTAGCTATGGCTACACCTTC

d_call: -
clone_size: -
v_call: TRBV4-1
j_call: TRBJ1-3
cdr3_aa: CASSQVIGRQGLQGNTIYF
cdr3_nt: TGCGCCAGCAGCCAAGTAATAGGTCGCCAGGGGTTACAGGGAAACACCATATATTTT

d_call: -
clone_size: -
v_call: TRBV7-9
j_call: TRBJ1-3
cdr3_aa: CAIAAAGNTIYF
cdr3_nt: TGTGCCATCGCGGCGGCCGGAAACACCATATATTTT

d_call: TRBD1
clone_size: -
v_call: TRBV6-1
j_call: TRBJ1-6
cdr3_aa: CASSESGTGGSPLHF
cdr3_nt: TGTGCCAGCAGTGAAAGCGGGACAGGGGGTTCACCCCTCCACTTT

d_call: -
clone_size: -
v_call: TRBV10-3
j_call: TRBJ1-5
cdr3_aa: CAISESTVNQPQHF
cdr3_nt: TGTGCCATCAGTGAGTCGACAGTTAATCAGCCCCAGCATTTT

d_call: TRBD1
clone_size: -
v_call: TRBV2
j_call: TRBJ2-2
cdr3_aa: CASSARDRVPGELFF
cdr3_nt: TGTGCCAGCAGTGCCCGGGACAGGGTACCCGGGGAGCTGTTTTTT

d_call: -
clone_size: -
v_call: TRBV4-3
j_call: TRBJ1-3
cdr3_aa: CASSRLAGSGNTIYF
cdr3_nt: TGCGCCAGCAGCCGCCTAGCAGGGTCTGGAAACACCATATATTTT

d_call: TRBD1
clone_size: -
v_call: TRBV19
j_call: TRBJ2-7
cdr3_aa: CASSIRGPSYEQYF
cdr3_nt: TGTGCCAGTAGTATAAGGGGGCCTAGCTACGAGCAGTACTTC

d_call: TRBD2
clone_size: -
v_call: TRBV3-1/TRBV3-2
j_call: TRBJ2-1
cdr3_aa: CASSQDRGGAGLAGGPMQFF
cdr3_nt: TGTGCCAGCAGCCAAGATAGGGGAGGGGCGGGACTAGCGGGGGGGCCGATGCAGTTCTTC

d_call: TRBD2
clone_size: -
v_call: TRBV7-9
j_call: TRBJ2-1
cdr3_aa: CASSPLAGGIYNEQFF
cdr3_nt: TGTGCCAGCAGCCCCCTAGCGGGGGGAATCTACAATGAGCAGTTCTTC

d_call: -
clone_size: -
v_call: TRBV19
j_call: TRBJ1-1
cdr3_aa: CASSMGGMGEAFF
cdr3_nt: TGTGCCAGTAGTATGGGAGGAATGGGTGAAGCTTTCTTT

d_call: -
clone_size: -
v_call: TRBV12-3/TRBV12-4
j_call: TRBJ2-1
cdr3_aa: CASRFRGGNEQFF
cdr3_nt: TGTGCCAGCAGGTTTAGGGGGGGCAATGAGCAGTTCTTC

d_call: TRBD1
clone_size: -
v_call: TRBV30
j_call: TRBJ2-2
cdr3_aa: CAWYSGTGTGELFF
cdr3_nt: TGTGCCTGGTACTCCGGGACAGGCACCGGGGAGCTGTTTTTT

d_call: TRBD2
clone_size: -
v_call: TRBV3-1/TRBV3-2
j_call: TRBJ2-3
cdr3_aa: CASSHFSGGADTQYF
cdr3_nt: TGTGCCAGCAGCCATTTTAGCGGGGGGGCCGATACGCAGTATTTT

d_call: TRBD2
clone_size: -
v_call: TRBV6-5
j_call: TRBJ2-3
cdr3_aa: CASSHSGGASDTQYF
cdr3_nt: TGTGCCAGCAGTCATAGCGGGGGGGCTTCAGATACGCAGTATTTT

d_call: -
clone_size: -
v_call: TRBV11-2
j_call: TRBJ2-7
cdr3_aa: CASSLDSEGSGEQYF
cdr3_nt: TGTGCCAGCAGCTTAGACAGCGAAGGCTCCGGCGAGCAGTACTTC

d_call: -
clone_size: -
v_call: TRBV12-3/TRBV12-4
j_call: TRBJ1-1
cdr3_aa: CASSSRLNTEAFF
cdr3_nt: TGTGCCAGCAGTTCCCGGTTAAACACTGAAGCTTTCTTT

d_call: -
clone_size: -
v_call: TRBV5-1
j_call: TRBJ1-2
cdr3_aa: CASSNSYGYTF
cdr3_nt: TGCGCCAGCAGTAACAGCTATGGCTACACCTTC

d_call: -
clone_size: -
v_call: TRBV6-5
j_call: TRBJ2-7
cdr3_aa: CASSYSTLPHSYEQYF
cdr3_nt: TGTGCCAGCAGTTACTCGACCCTTCCCCACTCCTACGAGCAGTACTTC

d_call: -
clone_size: -
v_call: TRBV6-5
j_call: TRBJ2-5
cdr3_aa: CASSYETAQYF
cdr3_nt: TGTGCCAGCAGTTACGAGACGGCCCAGTACTTC

d_call: TRBD1
clone_size: -
v_call: TRBV13
j_call: TRBJ2-7
cdr3_aa: CASSSRRTGAGSSYEQYF
cdr3_nt: TGTGCCAGCAGCTCCCGTAGGACAGGGGCTGGTTCCTCCTACGAGCAGTACTTC

d_call: -
clone_size: -
v_call: TRBV30
j_call: TRBJ2-7
cdr3_aa: CAWTYEQGYYEQYF
cdr3_nt: TGTGCCTGGACCTATGAACAGGGTTACTACGAGCAGTACTTC

d_call: -
clone_size: -
v_call: TRBV30
j_call: TRBJ1-5
cdr3_aa: CAWGSTGFNQPQHF
cdr3_nt: TGTGCCTGGGGATCCACAGGGTTCAATCAGCCCCAGCATTTT

d_call: TRBD1
clone_size: once
v_call: TRBV13
j_call: TRBJ1-2
cdr3_aa: CASSPQGGEDGYTF
cdr3_nt: TGTGCCAGCAGCCCTCAGGGGGGCGAGGATGGCTACACCTTC

d_call: -
clone_size: -
v_call: TRBV27
j_call: TRBJ2-3
cdr3_aa: CASRPKPDTDTQYF
cdr3_nt: TGTGCCAGCAGACCCAAGCCCGACACAGATACGCAGTATTTT

d_call: -
clone_size: once
v_call: TRBV30
j_call: TRBJ1-6
cdr3_aa: CAWGGTGRGNSPLHF
cdr3_nt: TGTGCCTGGGGAGGAACAGGACGGGGCAATTCACCCCTCCACTTT

d_call: -
clone_size: -
v_call: TRBV6-5
j_call: TRBJ2-7
cdr3_aa: CASSLLPRGVGEQYF
cdr3_nt: TGTGCCAGCAGCCTCTTACCCAGGGGTGTCGGCGAGCAGTACTTC

d_call: TRBD1
clone_size: -
v_call: TRBV11-2
j_call: TRBJ1-6
cdr3_aa: CASSSRDRKNSPLHF
cdr3_nt: TGTGCCAGCAGCTCTCGGGACAGGAAGAATTCACCCCTCCACTTT

d_call: -
clone_size: -
v_call: TRBV6-5
j_call: TRBJ2-1
cdr3_aa: CASSLTGPTYNEQFF
cdr3_nt: TGTGCCAGCAGTCTAACCGGGCCTACCTACAATGAGCAGTTCTTC

d_call: TRBD1
clone_size: -
v_call: TRBV6-2/TRBV6-3
j_call: TRBJ2-1
cdr3_aa: CASSSGQDPRSLFF
cdr3_nt: TGTGCCAGCAGCAGCGGACAGGACCCAAGAAGTCTGTTCTTC

d_call: TRBD2
clone_size: -
v_call: TRBV6-2/TRBV6-3
j_call: TRBJ2-1
cdr3_aa: CASSHGLAGARSTNNEQFF
cdr3_nt: TGTGCCAGCAGTCATGGACTAGCGGGGGCACGAAGCACCAACAATGAGCAGTTCTTC

d_call: -
clone_size: -
v_call: TRBV6-2/TRBV6-3
j_call: TRBJ1-2
cdr3_aa: CASSLIRGNYGYTF
cdr3_nt: TGTGCCAGCAGCCTCATCAGGGGCAACTATGGCTACACCTTC

d_call: TRBD1
clone_size: -
v_call: TRBV5-1
j_call: TRBJ1-6
cdr3_aa: CASSLGGGGRINSPLHF
cdr3_nt: TGCGCCAGCAGCCTGGGGGGAGGGGGCAGGATCAATTCACCCCTCCACTTT

d_call: -
clone_size: -
v_call: TRBV7-9
j_call: TRBJ2-2
cdr3_aa: CASSPGTWEDTGELFF
cdr3_nt: TGTGCCAGCAGCCCAGGGACCTGGGAGGACACCGGGGAGCTGTTTTTT

d_call: -
clone_size: -
v_call: TRBV19
j_call: TRBJ1-5
cdr3_aa: CASSMANQPQHF
cdr3_nt: TGTGCCAGTAGTATGGCCAATCAGCCCCAGCATTTT

d_call: -
clone_size: -
v_call: TRBV18
j_call: TRBJ1-3
cdr3_aa: CASSPERSSGNTIYF
cdr3_nt: TGTGCCAGCTCACCAGAGAGGAGCTCTGGAAACACCATATATTTT

d_call: -
clone_size: -
v_call: TRBV19
j_call: TRBJ1-4
cdr3_aa: CASNTPTDGEKLFF
cdr3_nt: TGTGCCAGTAATACCCCGACGGATGGGGAAAAACTGTTTTTT

d_call: -
clone_size: -
v_call: TRBV5-1
j_call: TRBJ1-3
cdr3_aa: CASSSGGSGNTIYF
cdr3_nt: TGCGCCAGCAGCTCCGGTGGGTCTGGAAACACCATATATTTT